This T cell receptor (beta chain) was sequenced during a study of cytomegalovirus exposure and HLA in healthy donors (dated by TCRdb to the late 2010s). For the wider study: An earlier analysis of some 600 of the donors reported roughly 300 Gb of sequence data and 95 million to 130 million unique TCR beta sequences obtained from about 200 million T cells. An early release covering roughly 600 HLA-typed donors comprised approximately 300 gigabases of sequencing data and about 90 million unique TCR sequences. The genetic ancestry cluster associated with self-reported Caucasian donors included roughly 84% of the 300 to 450 genotyped donors. The study was designed to test whether signatures of past pathogen exposure could be identified by cataloging public T cell receptors. The study used immunosequencing to profile the T cell repertoires of more than 650 subjects and linked those repertoires to cytomegalovirus serostatus. Besides the first cohort of roughly 700 subjects, a separate validation cohort made up of 120 different subjects was used. High-throughput TCR immunosequencing, statistical association of individual TCRs with disease status, and machine learning were combined to predict cytomegalovirus infection status. A later analysis re-analyzed previously published TCR beta repertoires from about 600 donors and added high-resolution HLA genotyping to study TCR occurrence patterns. In the later analysis, no new phenotypic data were used to find candidate immune exposures; instead, reliance was placed on TCR beta sequences and their occurrence across donors. In an earlier analysis of 500 to 650 of the donors, high-throughput TCR beta sequencing was used to judge whether each TCR beta V gene segment behaved as functional or pseudogenic. Donor age, sex, ethnicity and CMV serostatus were compiled together with the repertoire data. A later genetic analysis took genome-wide SNP genotypes for about 55% of the roughly 670 donors and used that subset as a discovery cohort. Every discovery cohort repertoire had been produced on one sequencing platform. HLA typing covered class I and class II loci at four-digit resolution. The number of typed donors differed by locus: about 620-630 for A, B, C, DRB1 and DQB1; some 500 for DQA1; approximately 600 for DPA1; and 400 to 480 for DPB1. Four or five DR-DQ haplotypes were treated as single units for association and clustering because of strong linkage in the cohort. Among almost 400 genotyped donors of the cohort, an average of around 240,000 unique TCR beta nucleotide sequences were sequenced per donor, about a sixth of them non-productive. The study at large found these results: A later genetic analysis associated a missense DCLRE1C variant with V-gene and J-gene trimming of TCR beta chains, and an independent cohort replicated the association. Most CMV-associated TCR beta chains appeared to be HLA-restricted in a later analysis, and the HLA associations seemed to be driven largely by CMV exposure. This cohort had only TCR beta chains sequenced, and the lack of alpha or paired-chain data limited which features could be detected. The only immune exposure information available for the cohort was CMV serostatus. HLA typing was unavailable for some donors at each locus, so association tests used only the typed subset. The earlier analysis of about 600 of the donors excluded 15 to 20 rarely observed V segments, including chromosome 9 orphons, because counts were too low. According to a later analysis, TCR association rates differed among HLA loci, with DRB1 alleles showing the most associated TCRs and HLA-C alleles showing the fewest. In a later genetic analysis, fewer N-insertions in productive TCRs were reported among donors in an Asian-associated ancestry cluster than the roughly 710-donor mean. The authors suggested that the approach could potentially be generalized to other disease states and immunological phenotypes. When HLA alleles, especially DR and DQ, strongly co-occurred, TCR associations were difficult to assign to individual alleles. Linkage disequilibrium might explain the correlated functional status among segregating V segments, but an unknown experimental factor could not be ruled out. A further reported finding was that TCR beta sequences accurately predicted the HLA-A and HLA-B alleles for most subjects in the first cohort. The presence/absence analyses assumed that sequencing depth was roughly uniform across donors, and that assumption may not be true. A later analysis associated some 17,000 TCR beta sequences with specific HLA alleles at a false discovery rate of 0.05. In both the original and validation cohorts, the classifier was reported to diagnose cytomegalovirus status with high specificity and sensitivity. A total of fewer than 200 TCR beta chains were listed by the study as associated with cytomegalovirus. Most TCR sequences were observed very rarely across donors, whereas some public TCRs were present in many individuals. In a later analysis, several top co-occurrence clusters were reported to appear linked to parvovirus B19, influenza, CMV and Epstein-Barr virus. An earlier analysis of some 590 of the donors showed that most TCR beta V segments appeared in productive rearrangements either about 90% or about 30% of the time, which broadly matched IMGT annotations. A cluster of highly shared sequence variants was judged likely to be a technical artifact of the sequencing pipeline. A few of the identified cytomegalovirus-associated TCR beta chains were confirmed in vitro to be specific for cytomegalovirus antigens. A later analysis found that HLA-associated TCR beta chains were more clonally expanded and had lower generation probabilities than equally common non-associated chains.

In regard to this clone: The antigen it binds to is not known. The record has no base qualities; no much larger clone is one base away.

The cohort comprised some 730 healthy bone marrow donors. At the time of sampling, all cohort members were nominally healthy, though unrecorded immune exposures were likely present. The donor was CMV seronegative and belonged to the group of 320 or so seronegative cohort members. A peripheral blood sample was provided by each donor, and peripheral blood mononuclear cells were used for TCR beta sequencing. The Qiagen DNeasy Blood Extraction Kit was used to extract genomic DNA from the blood cell samples. Library creation used the immunoSEQ multiplex PCR assay. The multiplex PCR relied on a mix of 60 forward primers for TCR Vbeta segments and 13 reverse primers for TCR Jbeta segments. The CDR3 region of rearranged TCR beta genes was amplified from genomic DNA with a multiplex PCR assay. On the Illumina HiSeq System, the amplified TCR beta libraries were sequenced as 87-base-pair reads. The study's own analysis went as follows. In a later analysis, some 80 million unique TCR beta chains were counted across the 666 repertoires, and some 10 million of these chains were shared by at least two donors. A nearest-neighbor algorithm error-corrected the raw reads and collapsed the reads into unique sequences, merging closely related sequences to remove PCR and sequencing errors. V, D and J gene segments were assigned by aligning CDR3 sequences to IMGT reference sequences. For a sequence to be retained, a match of at least six nucleotides was required to both a V gene segment and a J gene segment. Rearrangements were classified as productive when the CDR3 lacked stop codons and remained in frame with V and J, and all other rearrangements were classified as non-productive. Following IMGT convention, CDR3 was defined as the stretch from the second conserved V-encoded cysteine up to the conserved J-encoded phenylalanine. In an earlier analysis of around 640 of the donors, sequences lacking an unambiguous match to a single V gene segment were excluded. In an earlier analysis of a few hundred of the donors, V segments were called functional above 56.7% productive rearrangements and were called segregating when the between-donor standard deviation exceeded 5%. A statistical classification framework was developed to diagnose cytomegalovirus status using the catalog of TCR beta chain sequences. In a later analysis, TCR nucleotide sequences were compared against IMGT/GENE-DB human TR gene sequences so that V and J genes could be assigned. The TCRdist pipeline was used in a later analysis to assign CDR3 sequences and most-parsimonious VDJ recombination scenarios. A later analysis defined each TCR beta chain by its CDR3 amino acid sequence plus V-gene family, and excluded reads lacking a unique V-gene family. A later analysis removed 500 to 600 highly shared, low-generation-probability nucleotide sequences to deal with suspected cross-contamination and a sequencing artifact. In a later analysis, a clonal expansion index for each public chain was calculated from normalized within-repertoire ranks of inferred template counts. Generation probabilities in a later analysis came from a VDJ recombination model fitted to out-of-frame rearrangements, and those results were checked against IGoR. In a later analysis, hypergeometric tests were used to score TCR-TCR, TCR-HLA and TCR-CMV co-occurrence, with a repertoire-size bias correction applied to TCR pairs. False discovery rates were estimated in a later analysis by permuting HLA or CMV assignments 20 times. In a later analysis, co-occurring TCRs were grouped with DBSCAN, and TCRdist sequence similarity was added when clustering was performed within HLA-allele-positive subsets. For co-occurrence clustering, repertoires with fewer than 30,000 or more than 120,000 public chains were excluded, along with about five repertoires with anomalous nucleotide sharing. Sourced from immuneACCESS, this table was stored by TCRdb with only in-frame sequences that have V and J called. A share of the clones is absent; for the studies checked, an unresolved V gene accounts for under half, and the remainder has no known explanation. Clonal size and the V and J genes are those of that table, whereas D and trimming came from the DNA. The table for this sample lists more than 150,000 clones; roughly 87% of them were counted only once. Together, the top ten hold more than 0.2% of the sample.

Specimen: PBMCs. The receptor was isolated from a girl younger than two in good health and CMV-seronegative.

CDR3 sequence: CASSYRAGGDTQYF. The sequence in DNA is TGTGCCAGCAGTTACCGAGCGGGGGGAGATACGCAGTATTTT. Recombination linked TRBV6-5 to TRBJ2-3, and 9 junction bases match TRBD2. The CDR3 runs 14 residues from the cysteine to the phenylalanine. Only the CDR3 DNA is retained, 42 bases long and in frame from the first base. Reading the germline V gene gives CDR1 MNHEY and CDR2 SVGAGI. V and J are trimmed by 2 bases and 5 bases, and the gene matches miss 2 bases of the junction.